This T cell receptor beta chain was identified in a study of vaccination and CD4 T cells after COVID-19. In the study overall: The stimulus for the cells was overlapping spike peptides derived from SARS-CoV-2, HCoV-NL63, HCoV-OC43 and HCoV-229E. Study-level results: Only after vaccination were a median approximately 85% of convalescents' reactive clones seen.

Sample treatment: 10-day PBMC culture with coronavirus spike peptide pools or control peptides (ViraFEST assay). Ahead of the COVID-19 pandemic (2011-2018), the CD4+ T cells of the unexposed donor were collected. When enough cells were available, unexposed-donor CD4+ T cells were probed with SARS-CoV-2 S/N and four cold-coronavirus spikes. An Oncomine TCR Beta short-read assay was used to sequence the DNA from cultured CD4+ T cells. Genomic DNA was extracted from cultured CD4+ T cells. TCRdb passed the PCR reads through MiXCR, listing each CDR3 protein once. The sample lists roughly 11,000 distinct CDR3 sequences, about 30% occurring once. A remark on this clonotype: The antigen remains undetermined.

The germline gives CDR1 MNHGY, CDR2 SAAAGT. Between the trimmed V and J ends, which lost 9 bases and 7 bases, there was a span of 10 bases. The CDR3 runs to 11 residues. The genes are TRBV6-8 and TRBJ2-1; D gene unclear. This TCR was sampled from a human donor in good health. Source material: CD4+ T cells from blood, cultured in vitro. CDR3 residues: CARWKRNEQFF. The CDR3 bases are TGTGCCAGATGGAAAAGGAATGAGCAGTTCTTC.